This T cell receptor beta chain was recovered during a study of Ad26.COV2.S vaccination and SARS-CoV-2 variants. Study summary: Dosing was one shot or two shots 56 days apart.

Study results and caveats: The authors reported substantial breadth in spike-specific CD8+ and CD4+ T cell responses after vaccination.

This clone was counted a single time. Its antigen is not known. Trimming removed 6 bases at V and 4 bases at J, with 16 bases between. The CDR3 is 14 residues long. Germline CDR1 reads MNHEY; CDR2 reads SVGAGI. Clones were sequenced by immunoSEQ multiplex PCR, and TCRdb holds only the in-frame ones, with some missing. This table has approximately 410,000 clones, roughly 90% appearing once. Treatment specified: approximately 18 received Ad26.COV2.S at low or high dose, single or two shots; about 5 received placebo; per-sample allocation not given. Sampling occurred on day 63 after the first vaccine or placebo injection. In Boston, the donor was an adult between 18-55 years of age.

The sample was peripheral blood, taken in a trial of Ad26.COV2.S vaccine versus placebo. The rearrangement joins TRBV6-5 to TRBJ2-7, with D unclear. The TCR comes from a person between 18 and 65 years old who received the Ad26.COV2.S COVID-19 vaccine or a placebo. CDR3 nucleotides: TGTGCCAGCAGACCCCGTGGCTGGGGTTACGAGCAGTACTTC. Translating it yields CASRPRGWGYEQYF.